A single sample gave rise to the 22 T cell receptor beta chains below, sequenced in a study of blood T cell repertoires in COVID-19. Sequencing used immunoSEQ multiplex PCR; TCRdb keeps in-frame clones, though not all of them. The sample holds fewer than 25,000 clones, 87% seen once. Material for sequencing was peripheral blood. The receptors derive from a human donor with active COVID-19. The donor label of this sample is uncertain.

This clone was seen only once. This chain links TRBV20-1 with TRBJ2-7, with D possibly being TRBD1 (5 bases). V gave up 3 bases and J gave up 4 bases, with 7 bases separating them. CDR3 size: 11 residues. Germline CDR1 and CDR2: DFQATT and SNEGSKA (reference sequence). CDR3 protein: CSASAGYEQYF. The CDR3 nucleotides are TGCAGTGCTAGCGCAGGGTACGAGCAGTACTTC.

The V gene is TRBV9, the J gene TRBJ1-1; 11 bases agree with TRBD1. Germline V lookup: CDR1 SGDLS, CDR2 YYNGEE. V trimming: 0 bases; J trimming: 5 bases; junction bases outside the gene matches: 3. The CDR3 contains 15 residues. The CDR3 coding sequence is TGTGCCAGCAGCGTAGGGGGACAGGGGGAAACTGAAGCTTTCTTT. It specifies CASSVGGQGETEAFF. The whole variable domain, filled in from reference TRBV9 and TRBJ1-1, reads DSGVTQTPKHLITATGQRVTLRCSPRSGDLSVYWYQQSLDQGLQFLIQYYNGEERAKGNILERFSAQQFPDLHSELNLSSLELGDSALYFCASSVGGQGETEAFFGQGTRLTVV.

This sequence joins TRBV5-1 and TRBJ1-1, with TRBD1 as a possible D gene (5 bases). CDR3 length: 16 residues. V lost 7 bases and J 1 base, leaving 20 bases between the germline ends. The germline V gene encodes CDR1 SGHRS and CDR2 YFSETQ. Here the CDR3 reads CASRRQYQPQNTEAFF. In DNA form, the CDR3 reads TGCGCCAGCCGCCGACAGTACCAACCCCAGAACACTGAAGCTTTCTTT. Full variable domain (outside the CDR3, taken from reference TRBV5-1 and TRBJ1-1): KAGVTQTPRYLIKTRGQQVTLSCSPISGHRSVSWYQQTPGQGLQFLFEYFSETQRNKGNFPGRFSGRQFSNSRSEMNVSTLELGDSALYLCASRRQYQPQNTEAFFGQGTRLTVV.

The chain links TRBV12-3 or TRBV12-4 to TRBJ1-4; D is ambiguous. The CDR3 covers 13 residues. The V end lost 6 bases, the J end lost 5 bases, and 10 bases lay between the germline ends. CDR3 DNA: TGTGCCAGCAGGGGAGCGCCCAATGAAAAACTGTTTTTT. It codes for CASRGAPNEKLFF.

The gene calls are TRBV25-1 and TRBJ1-1; D is possibly TRBD1 (6 bases). In germline, CDR1 is MGHDK, CDR2 SYGVNS. Trimming took 5 bases from V and 6 from J, leaving 13 bases between them. The CDR3 is made up of 13 amino acids. CDR3 protein: CASSLAGGSEAFF. The CDR3 nucleotides are TGTGCCAGCAGTCTGGCGGGGGGCTCTGAAGCTTTCTTT.

The rearrangement links TRBV18 to TRBJ2-7, with D perhaps matching TRBD1 (5 bases). CDR3 size: 14 residues. The ends were cut back, 1 base at V and 3 bases at J, with 10 bases in the middle. Germline assignment: CDR1 KGHSH and CDR2 LQKENI. This chain's CDR3 is CASSPQSTDYEQYF. CDR3 DNA: TGTGCCAGCTCACCACAATCGACAGACTACGAGCAGTACTTC.

The rearrangement joins TRBV7-8 to TRBJ2-7; TRBD1 is a possible D gene (5 bases). V shed 5 bases and J shed 7 bases, with 12 bases lying between them. The CDR3 runs 12 residues. The germline V gene has CDR1 SGHVS and CDR2 FQNEAQ. The CDR3 sequence: CASSTIQGEQYF. The CDR3 nucleotides read TGTGCCAGCAGCACTATCCAGGGAGAGCAGTACTTC.

This clone was recorded only once. The CDR3 loop reads CASSRQGSANEKLFF. The CDR3 nucleotides read TGCGCCAGCAGCCGTCAGGGATCAGCTAATGAAAAACTGTTTTTT. The chain carries TRBV5-1 and TRBJ1-4; perhaps TRBD1 as D (5 bases). Germline V gives CDR1 SGHRS, CDR2 YFSETQ. CDR3 size: 15 residues. V was pared by 4 bases and J by 3 bases, with 13 bases between.

This clone came up a few times. The genes are TRBV5-5 and TRBJ1-6; 7 bases fit TRBD1. The CDR3 runs to 15 residues. J lost 7 bases, V lost 6 bases, and 10 bases had no gene match. Looked up from germline, CDR1 is SGHKS and CDR2 is YYEKEE (reference sequence). The CDR3 spells CASKTLQGQNSPLHF. CDR3 coding DNA: TGTGCCAGCAAAACCCTACAGGGACAGAATTCACCCCTCCACTTT.

The V gene is TRBV19, the J gene TRBJ2-3, with TRBD2 matching 14 bases. The germline V gene has CDR1 LNHDA and CDR2 SQIVND (reference sequence). The CDR3 runs to 16 residues. The trim removed 5 bases at V and 5 bases at J, leaving 6 bases unmatched. The CDR3 DNA is TGTGCCAGTAGTTTCGGGGGGACTAGCGGGAGAGATACGCAGTATTTT. This translates into CASSFGGTSGRDTQYF.

The chain has TRBV28 and TRBJ2-7; the match to TRBD1 covers 8 bases. In germline, CDR1 is MDHEN, CDR2 SYDVKM. V was pared by 3 bases and J by 4 bases, with 5 bases of the junction left unmatched. CDR3 length equals 14 residues. The CDR3 nucleotides are TGTGCCAGCAGTTTGGGGACAGGTTTTTACGAGCAGTACTTC. It codes for CASSLGTGFYEQYF. Variable domain in full (rest from reference TRBV28 and TRBJ2-7): DVKVTQSSRYLVKRTGEKVFLECVQDMDHENMFWYRQDPGLGLRLIYFSYDVKMKEKGDIPEGYSVSREKKERFSLILESASTNQTSMYLCASSLGTGFYEQYFGPGTRLTVT.

The chain couples TRBV7-3 to TRBJ1-1, with 8 positions matching TRBD1. With V trimmed by 5 bases and J by 7 bases, 6 bases remained unmatched. The CDR3 sequence is 13 residues long. Germline V lookup: CDR1 SGHTA, CDR2 FQGTGA. CDR3 in amino acids: CASSPGTGSEAFF. Written as DNA, the CDR3 is TGTGCCAGCAGCCCCGGGACAGGTAGTGAAGCTTTCTTT.

This clone was picked up one time. The chain links TRBV5-6 to TRBJ2-6, with unresolved D. Germline CDR1 SGHDT, CDR2 YYEEEE. The CDR3 contains 16 residues. The germline V and J ends were trimmed by 2 bases and 0 bases, with 9 bases remaining between them. The CDR3 is CASSFDQVSGANVLTF. The CDR3, as DNA: TGTGCCAGCAGCTTCGACCAGGTCTCTGGGGCCAACGTCCTGACTTTC.

This clone has just a few counts. The rearrangement joins TRBV6-5 to TRBJ2-3; TRBD1 might be the D (5 bases). In germline, CDR1 is MNHEY, CDR2 SVGAGI. CDR3 length: 12 amino acids. The V end was cut by 4 bases, the J end by 9 bases, with 11 bases between. The CDR3 protein is CASSFSQGTQYF. The CDR3 region has the DNA TGTGCCAGCAGTTTCAGCCAGGGCACGCAGTATTTT.

The chain recombines TRBV19 with TRBJ2-7; D is unresolved. The V gene's germline CDR1 is LNHDA and CDR2 SQIVND (reference sequence). This CDR3 region has 13 residues. The V end lost 5 bases, the J end lost 4 bases, and 12 bases lay between the germline ends. For the CDR3, the DNA is TGTGCCAGTAGTCCGGGTAGTAGGTACGAGCAGTACTTC. It translates to CASSPGSRYEQYF.

This sequence joins TRBV6-1 and TRBJ2-5; perhaps TRBD2 as D (6 bases). The CDR3 has 14 residues. Deletions cut 3 bases from V and 2 bases from J, with 10 bases between. In germline, CDR1 is MNHNS, CDR2 SASEGT. CDR3 loop: CASSETAGQETQYF. The CDR3 DNA is TGTGCCAGCAGTGAGACCGCGGGACAAGAGACCCAGTACTTC.

The chain uses TRBV6-2 or TRBV6-3 and TRBJ2-1; 7 bases align to TRBD2. The trim removed 0 bases at V and 7 bases at J, leaving 3 bases unmatched. CDR3 length: 14 amino acids. Germline-derived CDR1 and CDR2 are MNHEY and SVGEGT. CDR3 sequence: CASSYSTGGNEQFF. In nucleotides, the CDR3 is TGTGCCAGCAGTTACTCGACGGGAGGTAATGAGCAGTTCTTC.

The chain combines TRBV7-2 with TRBJ2-7; TRBD2 matches 10 bases. V dropped 4 bases and J dropped 7; count of bases not matched to a gene: 7. The CDR3 is made up of 14 amino acids. Germline CDR1 and CDR2: SGHTA and FQGNSA. CDR3 DNA: TGTGCCAGCAGCTCTGGACTAGCGGCGGTGGAGCAGTACTTC. It encodes CASSSGLAAVEQYF.

This chain uses TRBV5-1 with TRBJ1-1; no clear D. Trimming took 5 bases from V and 3 from J, leaving 8 bases between them. The CDR3 runs to 12 residues. The germline V gene has CDR1 SGHRS and CDR2 YFSETQ. CDR3 DNA: TGCGCCAGCAGGAGATCATACACTGAAGCTTTCTTT. Its protein product is CASRRSYTEAFF.

This sequence joins TRBV12-3 or TRBV12-4 and TRBJ1-1; 8 positions agree with TRBD1. With V trimmed by 5 bases and J by 11 bases, 4 bases remained unmatched. The CDR3 spans 11 residues. For the CDR3, the DNA is TGTGCCAGCAGTCGGGACAGGTGGGCTTTCTTT. Residues: CASSRDRWAFF.

The V and J genes are TRBV3-1 (or the pseudogene TRBV3-2) and TRBJ2-4; 10 nucleotides align to TRBD2. The ends lost 1 base at V and 3 bases at J; junction bases unmatched: 9. Germline V gene lookup returns CDR1 LGHDT and CDR2 YNNKEL (reference sequence). The CDR3 extends over 18 amino acids. The CDR3 DNA reads as TGTGCCAGCAGCCAAGTGAGCGGGGGGGCCCTTGGCAAAAACATTCAGTACTTC. The encoded protein is CASSQVSGGALGKNIQYF.

The J gene is TRBJ2-3, the V gene TRBV5-1; 7 bases are a match to TRBD1. CDR1 and CDR2 from the germline V gene are SGHRS and YFSETQ. V lost 6 bases to trimming and J lost 5 bases; unmatched junction nucleotides: 15. The CDR3 runs 16 residues. CDR3 loop: CASTWSASSGGDTQYF. CDR3 sequence (DNA): TGCGCCAGCACCTGGTCGGCGTCATCAGGGGGAGATACGCAGTATTTT.